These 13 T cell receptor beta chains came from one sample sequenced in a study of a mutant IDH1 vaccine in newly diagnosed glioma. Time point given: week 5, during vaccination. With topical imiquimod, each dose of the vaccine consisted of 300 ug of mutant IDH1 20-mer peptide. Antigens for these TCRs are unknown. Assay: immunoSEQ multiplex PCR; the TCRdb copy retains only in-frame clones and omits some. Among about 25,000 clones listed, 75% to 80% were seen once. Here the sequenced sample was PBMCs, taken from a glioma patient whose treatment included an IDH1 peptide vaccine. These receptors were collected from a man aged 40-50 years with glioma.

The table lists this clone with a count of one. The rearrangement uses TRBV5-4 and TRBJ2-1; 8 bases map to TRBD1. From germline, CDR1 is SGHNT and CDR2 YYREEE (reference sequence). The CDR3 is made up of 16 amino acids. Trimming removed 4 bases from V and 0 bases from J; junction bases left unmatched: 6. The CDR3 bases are TGTGCCAGCAGCCTACGGACAGGGAGCTCCTACAATGAGCAGTTCTTC. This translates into CASSLRTGSSYNEQFF.

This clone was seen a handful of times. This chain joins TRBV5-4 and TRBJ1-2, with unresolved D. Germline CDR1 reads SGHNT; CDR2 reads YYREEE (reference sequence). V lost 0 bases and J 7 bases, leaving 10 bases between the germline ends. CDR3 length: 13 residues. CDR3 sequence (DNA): TGTGCCAGCAGCTTGGTGGATCCCACTGGCTACACCTTC. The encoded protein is CASSLVDPTGYTF.

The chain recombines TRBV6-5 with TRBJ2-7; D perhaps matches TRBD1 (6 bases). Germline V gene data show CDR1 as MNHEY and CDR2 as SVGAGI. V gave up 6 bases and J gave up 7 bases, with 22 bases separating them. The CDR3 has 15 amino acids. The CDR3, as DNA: TGTGCCAGCAGAACACACCCGACAGGTTCGGGGGAGCAGTACGTC. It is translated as CASRTHPTGSGEQYV.

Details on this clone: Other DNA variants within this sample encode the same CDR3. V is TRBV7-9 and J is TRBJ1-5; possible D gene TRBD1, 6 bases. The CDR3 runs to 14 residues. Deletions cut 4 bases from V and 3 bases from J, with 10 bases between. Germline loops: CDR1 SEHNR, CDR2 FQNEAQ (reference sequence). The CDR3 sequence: CASSSQGTNQPQHF. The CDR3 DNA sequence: TGTGCCAGCAGCTCACAGGGCACCAATCAGCCCCAGCATTTT.

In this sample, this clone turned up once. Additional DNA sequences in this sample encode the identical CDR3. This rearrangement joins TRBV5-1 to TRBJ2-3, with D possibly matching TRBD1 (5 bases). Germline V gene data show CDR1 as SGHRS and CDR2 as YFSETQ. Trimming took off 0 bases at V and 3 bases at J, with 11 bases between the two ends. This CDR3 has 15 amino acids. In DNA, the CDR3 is TGCGCCAGCAGCTTGGGCCAGGGCGCTACAGATACGCAGTATTTT. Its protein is CASSLGQGATDTQYF.

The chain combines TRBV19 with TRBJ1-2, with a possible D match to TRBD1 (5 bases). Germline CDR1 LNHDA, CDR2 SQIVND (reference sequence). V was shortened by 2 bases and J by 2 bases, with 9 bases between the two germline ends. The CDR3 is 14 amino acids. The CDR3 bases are TGTGCCAGTAGTATACTAGGACAAAACTATGGCTACACCTTC. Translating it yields CASSILGQNYGYTF.

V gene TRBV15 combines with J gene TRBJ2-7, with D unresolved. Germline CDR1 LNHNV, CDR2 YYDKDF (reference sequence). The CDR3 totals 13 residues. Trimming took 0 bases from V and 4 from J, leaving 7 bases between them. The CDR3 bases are TGTGCCACCAGCAGAGATTTAGGGTACGAGCAGTACTTC. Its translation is CATSRDLGYEQYF. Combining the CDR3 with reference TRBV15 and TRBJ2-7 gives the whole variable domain DAMVIQNPRYQVTQFGKPVTLSCSQTLNHNVMYWYQQKSSQAPKLLFHYYDKDFNNEADTPDNFQSRRPNTSFCFLDIRSPGLGDTAMYLCATSRDLGYEQYFGPGTRLTVT.

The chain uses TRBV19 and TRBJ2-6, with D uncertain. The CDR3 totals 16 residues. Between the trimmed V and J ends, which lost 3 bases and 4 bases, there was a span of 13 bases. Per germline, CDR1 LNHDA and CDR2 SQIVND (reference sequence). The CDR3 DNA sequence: TGTGCCAGTAGTATGGGCAGCTGGGGAGGGGCCAACGTCCTGACTTTC. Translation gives CASSMGSWGGANVLTF.

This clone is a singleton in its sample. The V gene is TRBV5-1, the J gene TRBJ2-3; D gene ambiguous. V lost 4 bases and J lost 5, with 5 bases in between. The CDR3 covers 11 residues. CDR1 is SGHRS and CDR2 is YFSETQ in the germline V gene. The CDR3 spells CASSPGDTQYF. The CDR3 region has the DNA TGCGCCAGCAGCCCGGGAGATACGCAGTATTTT.

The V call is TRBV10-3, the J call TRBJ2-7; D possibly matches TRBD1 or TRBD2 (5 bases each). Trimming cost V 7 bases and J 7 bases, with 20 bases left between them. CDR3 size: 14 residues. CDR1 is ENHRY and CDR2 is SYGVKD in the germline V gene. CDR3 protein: CAIKTEGTGREQYF. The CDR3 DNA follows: TGTGCCATCAAGACAGAGGGCACGGGACGGGAGCAGTACTTC.

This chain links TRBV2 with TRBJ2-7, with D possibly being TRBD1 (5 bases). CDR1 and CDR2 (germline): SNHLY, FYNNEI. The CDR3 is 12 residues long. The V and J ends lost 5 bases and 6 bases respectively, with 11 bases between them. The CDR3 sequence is CASSSTGSEQYF. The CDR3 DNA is TGTGCCAGCAGTAGTACAGGTTCCGAGCAGTACTTC.

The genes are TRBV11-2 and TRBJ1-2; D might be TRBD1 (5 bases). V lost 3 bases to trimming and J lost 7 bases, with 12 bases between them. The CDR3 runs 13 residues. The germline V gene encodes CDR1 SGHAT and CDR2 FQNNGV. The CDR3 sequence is CASSLTVIGGYTF. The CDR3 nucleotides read TGTGCCAGCAGCTTGACAGTGATAGGTGGCTACACCTTC.

This chain's CDR3 is CASSPASQETQYF. The CDR3 DNA reads as TGTGCCAGCTCACCTGCCTCACAAGAGACCCAGTACTTC. V and J are TRBV18 and TRBJ2-5; unclear D gene. This CDR3 has 13 residues. V lost 3 bases, J lost 2 bases, and 7 bases lay in between. Germline lookup yields CDR1 KGHSH and CDR2 LQKENI.